This T cell receptor (beta chain) was captured in a study of T cell responses to AZD1222 COVID-19 vaccine. The study's findings and limits: Among spike-specific TCRs, nearly half reportedly target unmutated variant regions. Spike-wide coverage was observed for vaccine-associated CD4 TCRs, with dominant responses at 160-218 and 743-854.

Concerning this clone itself: Its target is not known.

The CDR3 runs 14 residues. V lost 3 bases, J lost 0 bases, and 7 bases lay in between. Germline V gene sequence: CDR1 MGHRA, CDR2 YSYEKL. Sequencing used immunoSEQ multiplex PCR; TCRdb keeps in-frame clones, though not all of them. This sample carries 95,000 to 150,000 clones, around 86% of them seen once, and the ten largest clones take roughly 1.1%. The TCR sequence derives from an adult in good health. The starting material was peripheral blood, obtained on day 0 of AZD1222 vaccination. The genes are TRBV4-1 and TRBJ2-3; D not certain. This CDR3 reads CASSQSGSTDTQYF. CDR3 bases: TGCGCCAGCAGCCAGTCTGGCAGCACAGATACGCAGTATTTT.